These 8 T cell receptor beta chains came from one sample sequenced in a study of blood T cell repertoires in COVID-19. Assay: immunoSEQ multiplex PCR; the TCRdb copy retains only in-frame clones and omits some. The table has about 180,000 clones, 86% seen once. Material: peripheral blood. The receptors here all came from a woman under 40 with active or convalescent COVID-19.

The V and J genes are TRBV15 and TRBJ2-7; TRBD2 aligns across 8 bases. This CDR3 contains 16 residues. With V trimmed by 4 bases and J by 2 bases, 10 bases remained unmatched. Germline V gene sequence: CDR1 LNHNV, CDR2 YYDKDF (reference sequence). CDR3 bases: TGTGCCACCAGCAACTCTTTAGCGGGAAAACCCTACGAGCAGTACTTC. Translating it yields CATSNSLAGKPYEQYF.

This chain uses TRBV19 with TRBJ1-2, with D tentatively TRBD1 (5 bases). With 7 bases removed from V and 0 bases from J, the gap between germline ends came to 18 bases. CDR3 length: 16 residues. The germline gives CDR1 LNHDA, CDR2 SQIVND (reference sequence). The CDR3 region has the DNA TGTGCCAGTAACGCCCCCTTTGGGGGGGCTAACTATGGCTACACCTTC. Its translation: CASNAPFGGANYGYTF. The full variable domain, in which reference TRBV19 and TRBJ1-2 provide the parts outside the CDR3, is DGGITQSPKYLFRKEGQNVTLSCEQNLNHDAMYWYRQDPGQGLRLIYYSQIVNDFQKGDIAEGYSVSREKKESFPLTVTSAQKNPTAFYLCASNAPFGGANYGYTFGSGTRLTVV.

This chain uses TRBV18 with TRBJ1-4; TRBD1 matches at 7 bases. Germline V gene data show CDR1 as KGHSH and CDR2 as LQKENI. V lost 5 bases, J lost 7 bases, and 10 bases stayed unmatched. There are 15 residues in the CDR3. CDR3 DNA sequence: TGTGCCAGCTCATCTCTGGAGGGGGCCGGTGAAAAACTGTTTTTT. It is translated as CASSSLEGAGEKLFF.

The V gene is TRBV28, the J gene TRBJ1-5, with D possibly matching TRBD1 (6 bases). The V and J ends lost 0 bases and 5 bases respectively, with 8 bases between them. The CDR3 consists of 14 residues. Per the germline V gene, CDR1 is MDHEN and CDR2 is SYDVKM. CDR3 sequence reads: CASSLWAGDQPQHF. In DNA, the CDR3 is TGTGCCAGCAGTTTATGGGCAGGGGATCAGCCCCAGCATTTT.

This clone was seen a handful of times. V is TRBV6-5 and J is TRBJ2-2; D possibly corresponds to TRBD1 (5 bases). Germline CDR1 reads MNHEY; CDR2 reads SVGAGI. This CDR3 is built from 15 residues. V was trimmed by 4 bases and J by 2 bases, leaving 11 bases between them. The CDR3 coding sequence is TGTGCCAGCAGTTTCGACAGAGCTAACACCGGGGAGCTGTTTTTT. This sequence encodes CASSFDRANTGELFF.

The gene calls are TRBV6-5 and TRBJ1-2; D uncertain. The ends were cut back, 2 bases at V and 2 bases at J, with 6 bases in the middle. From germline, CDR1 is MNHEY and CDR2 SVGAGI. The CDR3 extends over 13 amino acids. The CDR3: CASSYTDNYGYTF. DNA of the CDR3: TGTGCCAGCAGTTACACAGACAACTATGGCTACACCTTC.

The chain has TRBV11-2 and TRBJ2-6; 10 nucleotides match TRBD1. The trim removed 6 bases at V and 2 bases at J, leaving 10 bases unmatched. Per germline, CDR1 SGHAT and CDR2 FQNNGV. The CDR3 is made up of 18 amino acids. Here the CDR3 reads CASRHILGTGAGANVLTF. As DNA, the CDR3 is TGTGCCAGCAGGCATATCCTCGGGACAGGGGCTGGGGCCAACGTCCTGACTTTC.

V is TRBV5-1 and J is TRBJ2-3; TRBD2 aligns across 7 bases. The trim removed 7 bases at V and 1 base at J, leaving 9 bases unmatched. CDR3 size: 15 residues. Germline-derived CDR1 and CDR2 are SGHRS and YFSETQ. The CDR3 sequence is CASFSLSGGTDTQYF. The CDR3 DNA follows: TGCGCCAGCTTCTCCCTCAGCGGGGGCACAGATACGCAGTATTTT.